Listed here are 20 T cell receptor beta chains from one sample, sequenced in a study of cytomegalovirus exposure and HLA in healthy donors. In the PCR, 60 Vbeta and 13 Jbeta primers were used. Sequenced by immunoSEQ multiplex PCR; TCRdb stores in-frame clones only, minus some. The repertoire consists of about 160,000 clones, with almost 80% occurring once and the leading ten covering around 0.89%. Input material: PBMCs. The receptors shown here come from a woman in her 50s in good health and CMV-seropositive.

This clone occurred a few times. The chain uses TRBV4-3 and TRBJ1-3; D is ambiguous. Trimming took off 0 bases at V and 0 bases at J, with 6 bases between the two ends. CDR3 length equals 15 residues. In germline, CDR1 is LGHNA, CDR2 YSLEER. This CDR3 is CASSQDRFSGNTIYF. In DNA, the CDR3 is TGCGCCAGCAGCCAAGACAGGTTCTCTGGAAACACCATATATTTT.

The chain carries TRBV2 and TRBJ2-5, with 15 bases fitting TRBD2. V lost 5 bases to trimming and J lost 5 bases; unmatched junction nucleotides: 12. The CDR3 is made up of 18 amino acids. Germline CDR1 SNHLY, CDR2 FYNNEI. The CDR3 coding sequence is TGTGCCAGCAGTCTAGGACTAGCGGGAGGGCTGGGGTGGGAGACCCAGTACTTC. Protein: CASSLGLAGGLGWETQYF.

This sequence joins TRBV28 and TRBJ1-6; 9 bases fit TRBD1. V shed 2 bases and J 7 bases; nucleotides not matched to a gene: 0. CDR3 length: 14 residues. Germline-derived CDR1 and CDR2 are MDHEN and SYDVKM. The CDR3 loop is CASSLGQGNSPLHF. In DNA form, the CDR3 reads TGTGCCAGCAGTTTAGGACAGGGGAATTCACCCCTCCACTTT.

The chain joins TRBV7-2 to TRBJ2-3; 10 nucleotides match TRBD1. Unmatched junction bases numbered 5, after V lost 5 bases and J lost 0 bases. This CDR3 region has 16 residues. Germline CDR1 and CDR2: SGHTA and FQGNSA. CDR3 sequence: CASSPWDRGSTDTQYF. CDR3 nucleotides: TGTGCCAGCAGCCCCTGGGACAGGGGCAGCACAGATACGCAGTATTTT.

The CDR3 region has the DNA TGTGCCAGCGGACGGGACACCGTGAACACTGAAGCTTTCTTT. Its translation is CASGRDTVNTEAFF. J is TRBJ1-1 and V is TRBV9, with D possibly being TRBD1 (6 bases). V was clipped by 7 bases and J by 0 bases, with 13 bases between them. Germline V gives CDR1 SGDLS, CDR2 YYNGEE. The CDR3 contains 14 residues.

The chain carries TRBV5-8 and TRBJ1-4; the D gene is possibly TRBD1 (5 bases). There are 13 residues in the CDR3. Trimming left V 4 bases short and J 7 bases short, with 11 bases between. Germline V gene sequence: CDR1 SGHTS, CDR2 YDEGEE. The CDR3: CASSRKTVEKLFF. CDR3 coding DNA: TGTGCCAGCAGCCGGAAGACAGTTGAAAAACTGTTTTTT.

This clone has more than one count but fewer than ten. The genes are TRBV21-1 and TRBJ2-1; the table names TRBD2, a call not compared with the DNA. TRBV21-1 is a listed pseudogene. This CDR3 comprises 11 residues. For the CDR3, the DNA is TGTGCCAGCAGCAAGTTCGGTGAGCAGTTCTTC. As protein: CASSKFGEQFF.

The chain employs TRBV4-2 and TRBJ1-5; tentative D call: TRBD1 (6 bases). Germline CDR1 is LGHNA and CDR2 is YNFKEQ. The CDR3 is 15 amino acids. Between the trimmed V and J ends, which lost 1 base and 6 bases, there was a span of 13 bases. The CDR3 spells CASSQAGAPGQPQHF. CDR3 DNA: TGTGCCAGCAGCCAAGCAGGGGCCCCAGGTCAGCCCCAGCATTTT.

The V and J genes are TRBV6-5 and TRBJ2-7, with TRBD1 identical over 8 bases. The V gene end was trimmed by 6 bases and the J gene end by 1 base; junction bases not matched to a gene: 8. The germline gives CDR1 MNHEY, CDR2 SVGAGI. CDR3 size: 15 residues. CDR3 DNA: TGTGCCAGCAGATCGACCGGGACAGGATCCTACGAGCAGTACTTC. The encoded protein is CASRSTGTGSYEQYF.

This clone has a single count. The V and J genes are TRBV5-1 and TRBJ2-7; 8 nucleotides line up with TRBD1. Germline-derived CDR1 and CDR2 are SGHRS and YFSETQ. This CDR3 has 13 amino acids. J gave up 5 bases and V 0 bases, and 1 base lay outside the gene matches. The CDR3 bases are TGCGCCAGCAGCTTGGGACAGGGGAACGAGCAGTACTTC. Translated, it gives CASSLGQGNEQYF. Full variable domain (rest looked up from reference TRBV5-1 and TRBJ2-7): KAGVTQTPRYLIKTRGQQVTLSCSPISGHRSVSWYQQTPGQGLQFLFEYFSETQRNKGNFPGRFSGRQFSNSRSEMNVSTLELGDSALYLCASSLGQGNEQYFGPGTRLTVT.

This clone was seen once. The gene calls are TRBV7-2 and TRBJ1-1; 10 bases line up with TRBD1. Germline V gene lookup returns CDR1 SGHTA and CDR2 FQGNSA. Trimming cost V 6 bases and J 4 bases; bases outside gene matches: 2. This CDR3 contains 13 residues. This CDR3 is CASSGQGGTEAFF. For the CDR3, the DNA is TGTGCCAGCAGTGGACAGGGGGGCACTGAAGCTTTCTTT. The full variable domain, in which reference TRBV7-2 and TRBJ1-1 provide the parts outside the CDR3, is GAGVSQSPSNKVTEKGKDVELRCDPISGHTALYWYRQSLGQGLEFLIYFQGNSAPDKSGLPSDRFSAERTGGSVSTLTIQRTQQEDSAVYLCASSGQGGTEAFFGQGTRLTVV.

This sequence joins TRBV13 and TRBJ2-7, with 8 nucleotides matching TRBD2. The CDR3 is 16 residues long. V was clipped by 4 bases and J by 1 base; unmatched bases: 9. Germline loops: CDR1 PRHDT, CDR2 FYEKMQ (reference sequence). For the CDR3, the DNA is TGTGCCAGCAGCTCCATCGTGGTAGCGGGGTCCTACGAGCAGTACTTC. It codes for CASSSIVVAGSYEQYF.

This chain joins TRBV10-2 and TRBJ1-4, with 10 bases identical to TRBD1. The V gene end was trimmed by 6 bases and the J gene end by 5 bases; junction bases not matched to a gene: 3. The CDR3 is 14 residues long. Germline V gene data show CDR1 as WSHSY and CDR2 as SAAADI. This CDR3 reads CASRQGQGNEKLFF. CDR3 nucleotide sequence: TGCGCCAGCAGGCAGGGACAGGGGAATGAAAAACTGTTTTTT.

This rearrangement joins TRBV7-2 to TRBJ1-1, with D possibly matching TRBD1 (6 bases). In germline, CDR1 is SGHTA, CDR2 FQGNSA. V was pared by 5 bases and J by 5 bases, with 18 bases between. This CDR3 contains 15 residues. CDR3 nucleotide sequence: TGTGCCAGCAGCCCCCTCGGTGGGCAGGGGACTGAAGCTTTCTTT. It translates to CASSPLGGQGTEAFF.

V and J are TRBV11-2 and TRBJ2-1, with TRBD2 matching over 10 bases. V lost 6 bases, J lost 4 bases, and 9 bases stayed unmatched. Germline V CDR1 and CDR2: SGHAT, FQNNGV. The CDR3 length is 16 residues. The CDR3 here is CASSSTGTSDYNEQFF. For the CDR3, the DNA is TGTGCCAGCAGTTCAACCGGGACTAGCGATTACAATGAGCAGTTCTTC.

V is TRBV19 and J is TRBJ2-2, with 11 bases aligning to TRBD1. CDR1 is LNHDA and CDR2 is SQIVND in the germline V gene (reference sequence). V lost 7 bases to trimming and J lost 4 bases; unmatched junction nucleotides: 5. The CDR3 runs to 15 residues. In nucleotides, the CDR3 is TGTGCCAGTACACGGGGACAGGGGGTCACCGGGGAGCTGTTTTTT. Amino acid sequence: CASTRGQGVTGELFF.

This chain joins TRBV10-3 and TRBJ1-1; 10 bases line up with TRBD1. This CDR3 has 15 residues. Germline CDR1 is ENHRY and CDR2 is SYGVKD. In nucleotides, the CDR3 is TGTGCATCCACCGCGACCGGGACAGGGGACACTGAAGCTTTCTTT. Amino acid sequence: CASTATGTGDTEAFF.

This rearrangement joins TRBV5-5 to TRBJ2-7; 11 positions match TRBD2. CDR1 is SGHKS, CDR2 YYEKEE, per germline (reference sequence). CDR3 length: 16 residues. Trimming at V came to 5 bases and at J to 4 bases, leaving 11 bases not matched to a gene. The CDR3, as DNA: TGTGCCAGCAGTTCGTACCAAACTAGCGGGAGTTACGAGCAGTACTTC. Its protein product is CASSSYQTSGSYEQYF.

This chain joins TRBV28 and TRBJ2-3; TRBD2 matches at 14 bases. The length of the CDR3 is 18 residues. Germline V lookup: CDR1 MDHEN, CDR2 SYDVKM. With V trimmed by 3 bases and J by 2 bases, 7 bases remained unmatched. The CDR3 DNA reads TGTGCCAGCAGTTTCGACAGGACTAGCGGGGGGCCCACAGATACGCAGTATTTT. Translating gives CASSFDRTSGGPTDTQYF.

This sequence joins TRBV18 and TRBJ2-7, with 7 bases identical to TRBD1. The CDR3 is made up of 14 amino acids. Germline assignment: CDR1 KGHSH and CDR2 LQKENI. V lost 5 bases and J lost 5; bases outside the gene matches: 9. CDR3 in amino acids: CASSDQTGLDEQYF. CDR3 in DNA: TGTGCCAGCTCAGATCAGACAGGGTTGGACGAGCAGTACTTC. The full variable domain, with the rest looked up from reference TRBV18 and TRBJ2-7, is NAGVMQNPRHLVRRRGQEARLRCSPMKGHSHVYWYRQLPEEGLKFMVYLQKENIIDESGMPKERFSAEFPKEGPSILRIQQVVRGDSAAYFCASSDQTGLDEQYFGPGTRLTVT.